This TCR beta chain emerged from a study of response to subunit inactivated influenza vaccine. One entry per CDR3 protein, called by TCRdb with MiXCR from the RT-PCR reads. The sample contains about 580,000 distinct CDR3 sequences, less than 15% of which appear only once. This clonotype was recorded once. Its antigen is unknown. The junction and the germline gene differ at one end; a read error may be behind it. Study findings and constraints: After each seasonal influenza vaccination, few new T cells are recruited, the authors suggested.

The sample in question was PBMCs from blood, obtained about 13 days after vaccination. The source of this sequence is a man aged 50 to 59 who received an inactivated influenza vaccine.

The CDR3 DNA reads TGTGCCAGCAGGTTAGGACTAGCGGTCTCCTACGAGCAGTACTTC. Translation gives CASRLGLAVSYEQYF. The V call is TRBV11-2, the J call TRBJ2-7, with 10 bases aligning to TRBD2. The CDR3 is made up of 15 amino acids. From germline, CDR1 is SGHAT and CDR2 FQNNGV. The variable domain in full, with the rest retrieved from reference TRBV11-2 and TRBJ2-7, is EAGVAQSPRYKIIEKRQSVAFWCNPISGHATLYWYQQILGQGPKLLIQFQNNGVVDDSQLPKDRFSAERLKGVDSTLKIQPAKLEDSAVYLCASRLGLAVSYEQYFGPGTRLTVT.